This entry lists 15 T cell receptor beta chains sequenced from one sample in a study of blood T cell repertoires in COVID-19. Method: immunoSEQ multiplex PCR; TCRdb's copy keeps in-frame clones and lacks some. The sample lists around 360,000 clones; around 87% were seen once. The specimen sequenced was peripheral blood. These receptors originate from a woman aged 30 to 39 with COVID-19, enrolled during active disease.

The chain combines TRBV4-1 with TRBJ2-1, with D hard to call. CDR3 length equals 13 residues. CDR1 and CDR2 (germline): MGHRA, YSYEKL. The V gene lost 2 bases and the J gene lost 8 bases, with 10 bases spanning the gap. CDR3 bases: TGCGCCAGCAGCCAAACCCTGGCGGATGAGCAGTTCTTC. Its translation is CASSQTLADEQFF.

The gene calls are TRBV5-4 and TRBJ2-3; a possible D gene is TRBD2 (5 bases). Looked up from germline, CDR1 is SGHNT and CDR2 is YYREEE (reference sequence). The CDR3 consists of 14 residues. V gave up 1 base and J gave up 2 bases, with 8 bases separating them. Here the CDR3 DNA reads TGTGCCAGCAGCTTGCGTAGCGACACAGATACGCAGTATTTT. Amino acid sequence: CASSLRSDTDTQYF.

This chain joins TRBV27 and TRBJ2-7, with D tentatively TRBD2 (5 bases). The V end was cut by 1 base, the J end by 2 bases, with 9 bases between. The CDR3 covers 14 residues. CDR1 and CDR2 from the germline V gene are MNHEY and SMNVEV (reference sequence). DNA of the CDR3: TGTGCCAGCAGTTTATTGAGGGATGCCTACGAGCAGTACTTC. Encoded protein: CASSLLRDAYEQYF.

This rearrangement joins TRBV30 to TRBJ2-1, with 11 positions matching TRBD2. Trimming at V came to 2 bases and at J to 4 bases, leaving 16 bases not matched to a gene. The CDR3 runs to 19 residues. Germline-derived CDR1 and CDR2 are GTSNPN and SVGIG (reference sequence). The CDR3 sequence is CAWSRFVSGRALPYNEQFF. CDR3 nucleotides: TGTGCCTGGAGTAGGTTTGTTAGCGGGAGGGCCCTCCCGTACAATGAGCAGTTCTTC.

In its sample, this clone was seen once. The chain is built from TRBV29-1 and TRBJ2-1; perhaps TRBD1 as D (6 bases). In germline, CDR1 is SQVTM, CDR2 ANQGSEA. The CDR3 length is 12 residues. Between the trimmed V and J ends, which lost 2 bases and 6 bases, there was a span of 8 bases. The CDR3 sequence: CSVEPGVNEQFF. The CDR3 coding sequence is TGCAGCGTTGAACCAGGGGTCAATGAGCAGTTCTTC.

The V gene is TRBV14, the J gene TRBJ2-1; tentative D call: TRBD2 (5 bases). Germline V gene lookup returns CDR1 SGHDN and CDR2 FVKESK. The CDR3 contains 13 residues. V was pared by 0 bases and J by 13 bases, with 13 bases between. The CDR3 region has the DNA TGTGCCAGCAGCCAAGAAGGATCAGGAGGACAGTTCTTC. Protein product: CASSQEGSGGQFF. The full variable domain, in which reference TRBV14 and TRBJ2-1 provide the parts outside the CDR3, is EAGVTQFPSHSVIEKGQTVTLRCDPISGHDNLYWYRRVMGKEIKFLLHFVKESKQDESGMPNNRFLAERTGGTYSTLKVQPAELEDSGVYFCASSQEGSGGQFFGPGTRLTVL.

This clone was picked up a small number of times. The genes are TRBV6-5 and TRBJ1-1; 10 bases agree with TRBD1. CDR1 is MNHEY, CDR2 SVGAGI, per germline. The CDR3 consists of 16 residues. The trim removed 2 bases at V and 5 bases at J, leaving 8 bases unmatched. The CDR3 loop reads CASSYIGQGEKTEAFF. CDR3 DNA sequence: TGTGCCAGCAGTTACATCGGACAGGGGGAAAAGACTGAAGCTTTCTTT.

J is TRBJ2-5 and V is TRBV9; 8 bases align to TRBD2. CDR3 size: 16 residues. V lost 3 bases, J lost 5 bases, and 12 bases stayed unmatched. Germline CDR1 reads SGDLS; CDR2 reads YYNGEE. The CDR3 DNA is TGTGCCAGCAGCGGGGCTCTTAGCGGGAATGGGGAGACCCAGTACTTC. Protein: CASSGALSGNGETQYF.

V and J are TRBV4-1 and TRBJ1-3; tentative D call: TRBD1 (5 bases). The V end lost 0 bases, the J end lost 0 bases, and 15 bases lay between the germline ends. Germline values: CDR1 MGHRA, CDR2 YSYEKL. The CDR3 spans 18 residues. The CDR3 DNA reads TGCGCCAGCAGCCAAGAAGGGGAGGGGTTGCGCTCTGGAAACACCATATATTTT. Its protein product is CASSQEGEGLRSGNTIYF.

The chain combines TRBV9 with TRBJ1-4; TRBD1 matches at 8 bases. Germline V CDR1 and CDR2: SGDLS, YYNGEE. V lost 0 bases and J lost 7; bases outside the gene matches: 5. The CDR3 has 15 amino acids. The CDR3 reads CASSVAGGAGEKLFF. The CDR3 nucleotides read TGTGCCAGCAGCGTAGCAGGGGGCGCGGGTGAAAAACTGTTTTTT. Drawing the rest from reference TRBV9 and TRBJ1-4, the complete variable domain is DSGVTQTPKHLITATGQRVTLRCSPRSGDLSVYWYQQSLDQGLQFLIQYYNGEERAKGNILERFSAQQFPDLHSELNLSSLELGDSALYFCASSVAGGAGEKLFFGSGTQLSVL.

This CDR3 is CASSYAANTEAFF. The CDR3 DNA reads as TGTGCCAGCAGTTACGCGGCGAACACTGAAGCTTTCTTT. The chain joins TRBV6-5 to TRBJ1-1, with D hard to call. Germline lookup yields CDR1 MNHEY and CDR2 SVGAGI. The CDR3 length is 13 residues. Trimming cost V 2 bases and J 1 base, with 5 bases left between them.

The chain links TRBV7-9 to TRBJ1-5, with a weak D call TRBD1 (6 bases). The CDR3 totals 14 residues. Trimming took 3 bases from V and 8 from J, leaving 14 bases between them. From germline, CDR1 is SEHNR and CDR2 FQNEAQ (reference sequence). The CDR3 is CASSLVGGGEPQHF. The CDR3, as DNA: TGTGCCAGCAGCTTGGTAGGGGGTGGGGAGCCCCAGCATTTT. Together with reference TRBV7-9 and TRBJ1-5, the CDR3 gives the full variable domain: DTGVSQNPRHKITKRGQNVTFRCDPISEHNRLYWYRQTLGQGPEFLTYFQNEAQLEKSRLLSDRFSAERPKGSFSTLEIQRTEQGDSAMYLCASSLVGGGEPQHFGDGTRLSIL.

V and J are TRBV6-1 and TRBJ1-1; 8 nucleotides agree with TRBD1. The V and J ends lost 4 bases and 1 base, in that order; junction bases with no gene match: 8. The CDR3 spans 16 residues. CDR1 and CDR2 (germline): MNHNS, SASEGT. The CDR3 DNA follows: TGTGCCAGCAGTGCCGATTGGGACAGGAGGAACACTGAAGCTTTCTTT. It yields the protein CASSADWDRRNTEAFF.

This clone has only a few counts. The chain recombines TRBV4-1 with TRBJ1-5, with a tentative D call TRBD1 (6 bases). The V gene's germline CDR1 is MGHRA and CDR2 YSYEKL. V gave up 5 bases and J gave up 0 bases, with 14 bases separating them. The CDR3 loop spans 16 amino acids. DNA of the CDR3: TGCGCCAGCAGCAACAGGGCCCGTGATAGCAATCAGCCCCAGCATTTT. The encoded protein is CASSNRARDSNQPQHF.

The chain's CDR3 is CAINSSGANVLTF. DNA for the CDR3: TGTGCCATCAACAGCTCTGGGGCCAACGTCCTGACTTTC. The chain links TRBV3-1 (or the pseudogene TRBV3-2) to TRBJ2-6; D is ambiguous. The CDR3 is 13 amino acids. The ends were cut back, 10 bases at V and 0 bases at J, with 7 bases in the middle. Germline V gives CDR1 LGHDT, CDR2 YNNKEL (reference sequence).